Following are 32 T cell receptor beta chains from one sample sequenced in a study of T cells after yellow fever vaccination. MiXCR, run by TCRdb on the 5' RACE reads, gives a single entry per CDR3 protein. The sample has a few hundred thousand distinct CDR3 sequences; roughly 4.3% are singletons. This material consisted of PBMCs, taken 5 days after the yellow fever booster vaccination. These receptors all stem from a man between 18 and 35 years old who received the YFV17D yellow fever vaccine.

This clonotype was seen at least ten times. The chain uses TRBV6-2 or TRBV6-3 and TRBJ2-1, with 8 bases matching TRBD1. This CDR3 comprises 14 residues. CDR1 and CDR2 from the germline V gene are MNHEY and SVGEGT. Trimming at V came to 7 bases and at J to 3 bases, leaving 5 bases not matched to a gene. CDR3 in DNA: TGTGCCAGCAACCACAGGGGGAGCTACAATGAGCAGTTCTTC. Translating it yields CASNHRGSYNEQFF.

This chain links TRBV2 with TRBJ2-2; 11 nucleotides line up with TRBD1. CDR1 and CDR2 (germline): SNHLY, FYNNEI. The CDR3 totals 17 residues. V was pared by 8 bases and J by 6 bases, with 14 bases of the junction left unmatched. The CDR3 region has the DNA TGTGCCAGCGTCGCGAAGTTACCGGGACAGGGGGCCGGGGAGCTGTTTTTT. It yields the protein CASVAKLPGQGAGELFF.

This clonotype was detected a few times. The rearrangement links TRBV2 to TRBJ2-2, with D possibly being TRBD2 (6 bases). The CDR3 runs 14 residues. Germline lookup yields CDR1 SNHLY and CDR2 FYNNEI. V was shortened by 7 bases and J by 2 bases, with 11 bases between the two germline ends. The CDR3 nucleotides are TGTGCCAGCAAGCGGGTCCTAAACACCGGGGAGCTGTTTTTT. It codes for CASKRVLNTGELFF.

The chain combines TRBV4-3 with TRBJ1-2; D may be TRBD1 (5 bases). There are 20 residues in the CDR3. Germline-derived CDR1 and CDR2 are LGHNA and YSLEER. Between the trimmed V and J ends, which lost 0 bases and 4 bases, there was a span of 27 bases. The CDR3 here is CASSQEGGRVLGHGAYGYTF. The CDR3 bases are TGCGCCAGCAGCCAAGAAGGAGGACGGGTGTTGGGGCATGGGGCCTATGGCTACACCTTC.

V is TRBV18 and J is TRBJ1-5, with TRBD1 matching 10 bases. This CDR3 is 16 amino acids long. The V gene end was trimmed by 3 bases and the J gene end by 2 bases; junction bases not matched to a gene: 4. Per germline, CDR1 KGHSH and CDR2 LQKENI. Here the CDR3 reads CASSPTGGLGNQPQHF. Written as DNA, the CDR3 is TGTGCCAGCTCACCGACAGGGGGCTTGGGCAATCAGCCCCAGCATTTT.

On this clonotype itself: One end of the junction is discordant with germline, which a read error may explain. The chain combines TRBV28 with TRBJ1-6; D is ambiguous. This CDR3 has 12 residues. Germline V CDR1 and CDR2: MDHEN, SYDVKM. The CDR3 coding sequence is TGTGCCAGCAGTTTACAACATTCACCCCTCCTCTTT. Translating it yields CASSLQHSPLLF. The variable domain in full, with the rest retrieved from reference TRBV28 and TRBJ1-6, is DVKVTQSSRYLVKRTGEKVFLECVQDMDHENMFWYRQDPGLGLRLIYFSYDVKMKEKGDIPEGYSVSREKKERFSLILESASTNQTSMYLCASSLQHSPLLFGNGTRLTVT.

This chain joins TRBV28 and TRBJ1-2; unclear D gene. V lost 3 bases and J lost 7, with 9 bases in between. Germline CDR1 reads MDHEN; CDR2 reads SYDVKM. This CDR3 is built from 12 residues. CDR3 DNA sequence: TGTGCCAGCAGTTTTCAGGCTCGTGGCTACACCTTC. Translation: CASSFQARGYTF.

The chain couples TRBV5-1 to TRBJ1-2, with D possibly being TRBD1 (5 bases). CDR3 length: 17 amino acids. V was clipped by 0 bases and J by 5 bases, with 20 bases between them. The germline gives CDR1 SGHRS, CDR2 YFSETQ. The chain's CDR3 is CASSLDRTGVARYGYTF. The DNA for the CDR3 is TGCGCCAGCAGCTTGGACCGAACGGGGGTTGCTAGGTATGGCTACACCTTC.

This clonotype showed up many times. The V and J genes are TRBV6-6 and TRBJ2-3, with TRBD2 matching 7 bases. This CDR3 region has 14 residues. From germline, CDR1 is MNHNY and CDR2 SVGAGI (reference sequence). Trimming removed 7 bases from V and 5 bases from J; junction bases left unmatched: 9. CDR3 sequence reads: CASKRAGTGDTQYF. In DNA, the CDR3 is TGTGCCAGCAAACGAGCGGGGACGGGAGATACGCAGTATTTT.

This clonotype was seen at least ten times. The gene calls are TRBV2 and TRBJ1-2; D is ambiguous. Deletions cut 3 bases from V and 4 bases from J, with 9 bases between. This CDR3 is built from 13 residues. CDR1 and CDR2 (germline): SNHLY, FYNNEI. CDR3 nucleotide sequence: TGTGCCAGCAGTGATGCGGCAGGCTATGGCTACACCTTC. Its translation: CASSDAAGYGYTF.

In this sample, this clonotype turned up a few times. The rearrangement uses TRBV10-3 and TRBJ1-1, with D hard to call. In germline, CDR1 is ENHRY, CDR2 SYGVKD. This CDR3 is 11 amino acids long. Trimming removed 2 bases at V and 7 bases at J, with 5 bases between. The CDR3 sequence: CAISEAYEAFF. CDR3 nucleotide sequence: TGTGCCATCAGTGAGGCCTATGAAGCTTTCTTT.

This clonotype was recorded a few times. The chain carries TRBV4-3 and TRBJ2-3; D gene unclear. CDR3 length equals 14 residues. Germline values: CDR1 LGHNA, CDR2 YSLEER. The V gene lost 2 bases and the J gene lost 0 bases, with 6 bases spanning the gap. The CDR3, as DNA: TGCGCCAGCAGCCAACCTAGTAGCACAGATACGCAGTATTTT. Translating gives CASSQPSSTDTQYF.

This clonotype appeared many times. This chain uses TRBV6-2 or TRBV6-3 with TRBJ1-5; possible D gene TRBD1, 6 bases. CDR3 length equals 14 residues. V was cut by 9 bases and J by 0 bases, with 12 bases left in between. Germline CDR1 MNHEY, CDR2 SVGEGT. The CDR3 sequence: CARHDRTSNQPQHF. The CDR3 nucleotides are TGTGCCAGACATGACAGGACTAGCAATCAGCCCCAGCATTTT.

This clonotype was counted ten times or more. The chain couples TRBV6-6 to TRBJ1-2; weak D call: TRBD1 (6 bases). The CDR3 is 13 amino acids. Looked up from germline, CDR1 is MNHNY and CDR2 is SVGAGI (reference sequence). V was cut by 4 bases and J by 5 bases, with 11 bases left in between. CDR3 region: CASSLDRDYGYTF. CDR3 coding DNA: TGTGCCAGCAGTTTGGACAGAGATTATGGCTACACCTTC.

This clonotype appeared a few times. The chain employs TRBV7-9 and TRBJ2-7; TRBD2 is a possible D gene (5 bases). The CDR3 is made up of 14 amino acids. V dropped 1 base and J dropped 3 bases, with 10 bases sitting between them. Germline V CDR1 and CDR2: SEHNR, FQNEAQ (reference sequence). The CDR3 DNA reads as TGTGCCAGCAGCTTAGATTCGGGGAGCTACGAGCAGTACGTC. It specifies CASSLDSGSYEQYV.

This clonotype was seen a few times. The chain carries TRBV5-1 and TRBJ2-2; no clear D gene. CDR3 length: 13 residues. V lost 0 bases and J 5 bases, leaving 5 bases between the germline ends. Germline CDR1 and CDR2: SGHRS and YFSETQ. CDR3 nucleotide sequence: TGCGCCAGCAGCTTGGAGAAGACCGGGGAGCTGTTTTTT. Its protein product is CASSLEKTGELFF.

J is TRBJ1-5 and V is TRBV30; D is unclear. The CDR3 length is 13 residues. The V gene lost 5 bases and the J gene lost 2 bases, with 10 bases spanning the gap. Looked up from germline, CDR1 is GTSNPN and CDR2 is SVGIG (reference sequence). The CDR3 DNA reads as TGTGCCTGGGGCATCCGTGGCAATCAGCCCCAGCATTTT. Protein sequence: CAWGIRGNQPQHF.

The chain joins TRBV3-1 to TRBJ2-4; D tentatively fits TRBD1 or TRBD2 (5 bases each). This CDR3 comprises 13 residues. CDR1 and CDR2 from the germline V gene are LGHDT and YNNKEL (reference sequence). V lost 5 bases and J 0 bases, leaving 5 bases between the germline ends. The CDR3 here is CASSGTAKNIQYF. In DNA, the CDR3 is TGTGCCAGCAGCGGGACAGCCAAAAACATTCAGTACTTC.

The chain recombines TRBV5-4 with TRBJ2-2; 13 nucleotides agree with TRBD2. There are 18 residues in the CDR3. V lost 4 bases to trimming and J lost 1 base; unmatched junction nucleotides: 7. Germline assignment: CDR1 SGHNT and CDR2 YYREEE (reference sequence). The CDR3 sequence is CASSRGLAGNRNTGELFF. The CDR3, as DNA: TGTGCCAGCAGCAGGGGACTAGCGGGGAACAGGAACACCGGGGAGCTGTTTTTT.

The chain joins TRBV25-1 to TRBJ1-2; 9 bases are a match to TRBD1. Trimming at V came to 8 bases and at J to 9 bases, leaving 10 bases not matched to a gene. CDR3 length equals 13 residues. CDR1 and CDR2 from the germline V gene are MGHDK and SYGVNS. This CDR3 is CASHYSGTGRYTF. The CDR3, as DNA: TGTGCCAGCCACTACTCCGGGACAGGGCGCTACACCTTC.

This clonotype was detected only a few times. This rearrangement joins TRBV29-1 to TRBJ2-3; D may be TRBD1 or TRBD2 (7 bases each). Trimming stripped 0 bases from V and 6 bases from J, with 13 bases between. This CDR3 region has 14 residues. Germline CDR1 is SQVTM and CDR2 is ANQGSEA. The CDR3 sequence: CSVEDLQGGDTQYF. The CDR3 region has the DNA TGCAGCGTTGAAGATCTCCAGGGGGGGGATACGCAGTATTTT.

The J gene is TRBJ1-2, the V gene TRBV5-1; TRBD1 is a possible D gene (5 bases). Germline V CDR1 and CDR2: SGHRS, YFSETQ. Deletions cut 0 bases from V and 0 bases from J, with 15 bases between. The length of the CDR3 is 17 residues. The CDR3 DNA sequence: TGCGCCAGCAGCTTGGGCTTCCTAGGGGAGACTAACTATGGCTACACCTTC. This codes for CASSLGFLGETNYGYTF.

The chain recombines TRBV7-2 with TRBJ2-3; D may correspond to TRBD1 or TRBD2 (5 bases each). Germline V CDR1 and CDR2: SGHTA, FQGNSA. The germline V and J ends were trimmed by 2 bases and 2 bases, with 11 bases remaining between them. This CDR3 has 15 amino acids. CDR3 amino acids: CASSLSVGDTDTQYF. CDR3 in DNA: TGTGCCAGCAGCTTATCGGTGGGGGACACAGATACGCAGTATTTT.

This clonotype was detected a few times. The chain carries TRBV20-1 and TRBJ2-3; D gene uncertain. The CDR3 contains 15 residues. The V and J ends lost 3 bases and 1 base respectively, with 14 bases between them. CDR1 and CDR2 from the germline V gene are DFQATT and SNEGSKA (reference sequence). CDR3 nucleotides: TGCAGTGCTAGCCTACAGCCTCGGGGCACAGATACGCAGTATTTT. Translating it yields CSASLQPRGTDTQYF.

Details on this clonotype: It may be a read error: a sequence one base away is much more abundant. The rearrangement joins TRBV7-6 to TRBJ2-5; tentative D call: TRBD2 (6 bases). Trimming cost V 1 base and J 5 bases, with 8 bases left between them. The germline V gene has CDR1 SGHVS and CDR2 FNYEAQ. This CDR3 is built from 13 residues. CDR3 sequence reads: CASSLEAGETQYF. In nucleotides, the CDR3 is TGTGCCAGCAGCTTAGAGGCGGGGGAGACCCAGTACTTC.

The chain carries TRBV5-1 and TRBJ2-7; 8 nucleotides match TRBD1. J was trimmed by 7 bases and V by 4 bases; bases with no gene match: 10. Germline V gives CDR1 SGHRS, CDR2 YFSETQ. This CDR3 spans 14 amino acids. As DNA, the CDR3 is TGCGCCAGCAGCGGACTACAGGGGGTGGGGGAGCAGTACTTC. It specifies CASSGLQGVGEQYF.

This clonotype was seen only a few times. V and J are TRBV4-3 and TRBJ2-7; 7 positions agree with TRBD1. Unmatched junction bases numbered 14, after V lost 0 bases and J lost 6 bases. The CDR3 is 17 amino acids. Germline-derived CDR1 and CDR2 are LGHNA and YSLEER. The DNA for the CDR3 is TGCGCCAGCAGCCAAGATAGGGCTCGGACAGGAACTTCCGAGCAGTACTTC. This sequence encodes CASSQDRARTGTSEQYF.

This clonotype was observed a few times. This chain links TRBV12-3 or TRBV12-4 with TRBJ2-7; TRBD2 agrees at 7 bases. V was clipped by 3 bases and J by 3 bases; unmatched bases: 5. The CDR3 extends over 14 amino acids. CDR3 nucleotide sequence: TGTGCCAGCAGTTTTTCGGGGGGAGGCTACGAGCAGTACTTC. Its translation: CASSFSGGGYEQYF.

In this sample, this clonotype turned up a few times. V gene TRBV7-8 combines with J gene TRBJ2-7; a weak D match, TRBD2 (6 bases). The V end was cut by 1 base, the J end by 6 bases, with 25 bases between. The CDR3 spans 18 residues. CDR1 and CDR2 (germline): SGHVS, FQNEAQ. CDR3 DNA: TGTGCCAGCAGCTTAGGTAGGGCTAGCGCCTTACATCGGGGCGAGCAGTACTTC. Translated, it gives CASSLGRASALHRGEQYF.

This clonotype was recorded at least ten times. This sequence joins TRBV5-1 and TRBJ1-1; the D gene is possibly TRBD1 (6 bases). The CDR3 runs 13 residues. The ends were cut back, 6 bases at V and 5 bases at J, with 14 bases in the middle. Per the germline V gene, CDR1 is SGHRS and CDR2 is YFSETQ. The CDR3: CASMRGAMTEAFF. CDR3 nucleotides: TGCGCCAGCATGCGGGGGGCGATGACTGAAGCTTTCTTT.

The J gene is TRBJ2-2, the V gene TRBV12-3 or TRBV12-4; D may be TRBD1 (5 bases). V was cut by 4 bases and J by 6 bases, with 15 bases left in between. The CDR3 runs to 15 residues. The DNA for the CDR3 is TGTGCCAGCAGTTCCTTTGGTTTGGGGCCCGGGGAGCTGTTTTTT. Residues: CASSSFGLGPGELFF.

The V call is TRBV9, the J call TRBJ1-2; no clear D. CDR1 SGDLS and CDR2 YYNGEE come from the germline V gene. V was pared by 0 bases and J by 6 bases, with 6 bases between. The CDR3 totals 12 residues. The CDR3 nucleotides are TGTGCCAGCAGCGTAGTTAGGGATGGCTACACCTTC. Translation gives CASSVVRDGYTF.